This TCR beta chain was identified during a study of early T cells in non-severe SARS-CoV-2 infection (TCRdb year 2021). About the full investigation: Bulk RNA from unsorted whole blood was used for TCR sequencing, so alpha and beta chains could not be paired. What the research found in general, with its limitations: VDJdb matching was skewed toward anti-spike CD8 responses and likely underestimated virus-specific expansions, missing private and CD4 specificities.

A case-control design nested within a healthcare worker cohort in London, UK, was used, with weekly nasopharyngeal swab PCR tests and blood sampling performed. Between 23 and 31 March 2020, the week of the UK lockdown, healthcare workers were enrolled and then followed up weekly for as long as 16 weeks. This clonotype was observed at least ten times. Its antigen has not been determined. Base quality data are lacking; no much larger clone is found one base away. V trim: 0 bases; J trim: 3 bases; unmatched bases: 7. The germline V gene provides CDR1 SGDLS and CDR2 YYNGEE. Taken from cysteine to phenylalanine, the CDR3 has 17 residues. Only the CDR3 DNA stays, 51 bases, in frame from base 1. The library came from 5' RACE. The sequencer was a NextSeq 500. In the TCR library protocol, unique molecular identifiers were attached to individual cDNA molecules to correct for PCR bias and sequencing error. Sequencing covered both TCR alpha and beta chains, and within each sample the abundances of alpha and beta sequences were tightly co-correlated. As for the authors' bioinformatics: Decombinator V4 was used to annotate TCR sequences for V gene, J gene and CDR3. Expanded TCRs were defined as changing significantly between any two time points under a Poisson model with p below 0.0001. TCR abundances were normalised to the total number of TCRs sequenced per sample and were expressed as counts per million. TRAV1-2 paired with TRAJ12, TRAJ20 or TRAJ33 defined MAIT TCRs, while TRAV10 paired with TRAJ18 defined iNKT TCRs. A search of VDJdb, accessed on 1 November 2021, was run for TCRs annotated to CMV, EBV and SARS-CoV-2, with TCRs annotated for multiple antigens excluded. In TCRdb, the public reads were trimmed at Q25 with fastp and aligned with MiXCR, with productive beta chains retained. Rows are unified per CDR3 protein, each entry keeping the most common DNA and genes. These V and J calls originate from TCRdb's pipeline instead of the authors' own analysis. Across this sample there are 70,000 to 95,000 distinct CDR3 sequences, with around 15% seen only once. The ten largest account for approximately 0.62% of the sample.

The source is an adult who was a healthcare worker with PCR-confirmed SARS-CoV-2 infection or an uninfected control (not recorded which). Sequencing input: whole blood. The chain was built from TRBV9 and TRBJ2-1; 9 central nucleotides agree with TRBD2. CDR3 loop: CASSVDPAGGYYNEQFF. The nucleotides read TGTGCCAGCAGCGTAGACCCCGCGGGGGGGTACTACAATGAGCAGTTCTTC.